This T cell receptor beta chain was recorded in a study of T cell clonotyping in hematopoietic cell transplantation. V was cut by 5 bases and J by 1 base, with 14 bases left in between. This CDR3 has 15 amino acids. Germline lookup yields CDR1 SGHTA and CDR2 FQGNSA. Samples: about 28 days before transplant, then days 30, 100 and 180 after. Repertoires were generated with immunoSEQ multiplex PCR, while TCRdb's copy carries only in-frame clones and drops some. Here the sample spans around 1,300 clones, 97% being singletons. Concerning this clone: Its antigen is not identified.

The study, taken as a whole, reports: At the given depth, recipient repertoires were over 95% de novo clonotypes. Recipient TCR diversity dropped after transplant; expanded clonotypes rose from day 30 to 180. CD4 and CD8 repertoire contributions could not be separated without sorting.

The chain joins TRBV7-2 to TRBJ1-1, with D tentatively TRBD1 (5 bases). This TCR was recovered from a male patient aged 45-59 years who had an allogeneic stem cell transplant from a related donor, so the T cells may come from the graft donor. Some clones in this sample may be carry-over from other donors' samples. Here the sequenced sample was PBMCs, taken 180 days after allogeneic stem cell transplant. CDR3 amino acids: CASSPRGGTNTEAFF. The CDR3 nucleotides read TGTGCCAGCAGCCCCCGAGGAGGGACGAACACTGAAGCTTTCTTT.